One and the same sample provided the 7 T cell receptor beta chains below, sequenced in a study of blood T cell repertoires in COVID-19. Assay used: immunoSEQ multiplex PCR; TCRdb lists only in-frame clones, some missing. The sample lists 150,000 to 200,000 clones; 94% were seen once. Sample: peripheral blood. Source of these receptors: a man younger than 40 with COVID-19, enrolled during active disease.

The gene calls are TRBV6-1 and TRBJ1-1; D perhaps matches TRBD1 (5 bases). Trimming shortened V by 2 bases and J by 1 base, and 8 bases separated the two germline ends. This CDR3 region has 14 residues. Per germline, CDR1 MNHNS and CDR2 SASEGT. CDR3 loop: CASSERGRNTEAFF. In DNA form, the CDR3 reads TGTGCCAGCAGTGAACGGGGGAGGAACACTGAAGCTTTCTTT.

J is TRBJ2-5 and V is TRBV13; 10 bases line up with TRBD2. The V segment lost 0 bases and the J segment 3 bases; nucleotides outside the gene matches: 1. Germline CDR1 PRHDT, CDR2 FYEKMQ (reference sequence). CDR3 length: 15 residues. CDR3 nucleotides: TGTGCCAGCAGCTTAGGCCTAGCGGGGGAAGAGACCCAGTACTTC. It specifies CASSLGLAGEETQYF.

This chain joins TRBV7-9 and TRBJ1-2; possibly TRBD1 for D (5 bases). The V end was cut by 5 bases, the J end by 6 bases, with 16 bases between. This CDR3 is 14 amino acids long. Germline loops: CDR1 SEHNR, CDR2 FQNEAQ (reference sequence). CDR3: CASSIIQGFNGYTF. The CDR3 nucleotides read TGTGCCAGCAGCATAATTCAGGGTTTTAATGGCTACACCTTC.

This CDR3 is CASSPRQGGETQYF. DNA of the CDR3: TGCGCCAGCAGCCCGAGACAGGGCGGGGAGACCCAGTACTTC. The rearrangement uses TRBV4-1 and TRBJ2-5; 7 bases fit TRBD1. CDR3 length: 14 residues. The V gene end was trimmed by 4 bases and the J gene end by 5 bases; junction bases not matched to a gene: 7. Germline CDR1 is MGHRA and CDR2 is YSYEKL.

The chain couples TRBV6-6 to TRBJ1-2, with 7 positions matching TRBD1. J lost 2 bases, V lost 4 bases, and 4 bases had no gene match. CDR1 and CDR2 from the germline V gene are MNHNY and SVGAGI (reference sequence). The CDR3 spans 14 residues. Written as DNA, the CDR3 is TGTGCCAGCAGTTCACAGGGGCCAAACTATGGCTACACCTTC. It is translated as CASSSQGPNYGYTF.

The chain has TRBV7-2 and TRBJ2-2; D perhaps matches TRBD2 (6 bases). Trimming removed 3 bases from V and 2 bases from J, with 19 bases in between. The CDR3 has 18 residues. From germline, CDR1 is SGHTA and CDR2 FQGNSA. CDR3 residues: CASSLSRLRRDNTGELFF. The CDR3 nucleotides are TGTGCCAGCAGCTTGTCCAGGCTCAGGCGGGATAACACCGGGGAGCTGTTTTTT. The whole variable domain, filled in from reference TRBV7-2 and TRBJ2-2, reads GAGVSQSPSNKVTEKGKDVELRCDPISGHTALYWYRQSLGQGLEFLIYFQGNSAPDKSGLPSDRFSAERTGGSVSTLTIQRTQQEDSAVYLCASSLSRLRRDNTGELFFGEGSRLTVL.

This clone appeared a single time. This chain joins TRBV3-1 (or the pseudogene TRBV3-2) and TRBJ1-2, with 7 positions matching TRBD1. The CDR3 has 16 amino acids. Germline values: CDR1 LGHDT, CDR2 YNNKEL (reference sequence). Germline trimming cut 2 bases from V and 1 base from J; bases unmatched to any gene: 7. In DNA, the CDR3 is TGTGCCAGCAGCCAATTCGGGGGGGACAGTAACTATGGCTACACCTTC. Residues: CASSQFGGDSNYGYTF.